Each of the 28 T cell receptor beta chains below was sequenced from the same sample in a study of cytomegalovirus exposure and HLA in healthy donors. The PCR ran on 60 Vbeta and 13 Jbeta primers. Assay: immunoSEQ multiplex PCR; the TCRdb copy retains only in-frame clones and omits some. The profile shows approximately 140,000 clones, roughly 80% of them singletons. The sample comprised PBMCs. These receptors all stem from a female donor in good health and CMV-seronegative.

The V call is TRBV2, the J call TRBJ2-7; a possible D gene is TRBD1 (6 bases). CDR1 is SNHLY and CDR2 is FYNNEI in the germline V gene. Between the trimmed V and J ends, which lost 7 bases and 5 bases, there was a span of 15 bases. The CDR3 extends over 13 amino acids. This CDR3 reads CASNQIQGNEQYF. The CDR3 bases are TGTGCCAGCAATCAAATACAGGGAAACGAGCAGTACTTC.

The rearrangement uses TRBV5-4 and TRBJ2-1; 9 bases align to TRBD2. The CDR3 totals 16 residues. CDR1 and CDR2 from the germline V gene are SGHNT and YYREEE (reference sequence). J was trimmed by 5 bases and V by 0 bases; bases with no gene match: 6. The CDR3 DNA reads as TGTGCCAGCAGCTTGGGAGGGACTAGCCGAAACAATGAGCAGTTCTTC. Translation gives CASSLGGTSRNNEQFF.

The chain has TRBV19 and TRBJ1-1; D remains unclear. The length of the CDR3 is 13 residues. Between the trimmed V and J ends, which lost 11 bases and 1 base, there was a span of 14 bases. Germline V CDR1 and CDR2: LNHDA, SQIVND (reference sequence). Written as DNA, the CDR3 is TGTGCCTCCCAGAGGGTGGAGAACACTGAAGCTTTCTTT. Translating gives CASQRVENTEAFF.

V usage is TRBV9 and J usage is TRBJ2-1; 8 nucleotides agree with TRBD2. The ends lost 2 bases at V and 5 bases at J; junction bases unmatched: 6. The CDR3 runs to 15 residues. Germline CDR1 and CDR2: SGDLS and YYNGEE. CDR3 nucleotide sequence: TGTGCCAGCAGCGTTAGCGGGAAGGGCGACAATGAGCAGTTCTTC. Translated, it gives CASSVSGKGDNEQFF.

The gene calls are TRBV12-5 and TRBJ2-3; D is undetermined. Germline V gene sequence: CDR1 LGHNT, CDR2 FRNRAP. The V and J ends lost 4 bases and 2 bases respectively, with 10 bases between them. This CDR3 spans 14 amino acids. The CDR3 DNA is TGTGCTAGTGGTTCCACCCTACTCACAGATACGCAGTATTTT. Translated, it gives CASGSTLLTDTQYF.

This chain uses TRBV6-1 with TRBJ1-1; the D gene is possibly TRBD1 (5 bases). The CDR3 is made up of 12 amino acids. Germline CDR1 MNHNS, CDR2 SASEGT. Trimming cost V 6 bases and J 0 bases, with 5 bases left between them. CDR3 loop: CASSRVNTEAFF. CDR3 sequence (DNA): TGTGCCAGCAGCAGGGTGAACACTGAAGCTTTCTTT.

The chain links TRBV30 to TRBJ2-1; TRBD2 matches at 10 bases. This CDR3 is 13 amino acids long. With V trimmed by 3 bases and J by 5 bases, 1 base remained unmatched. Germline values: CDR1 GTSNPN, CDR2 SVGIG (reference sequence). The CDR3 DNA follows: TGTGCCTGGAGCAGCGGGGGGGACAATGAGCAGTTCTTC. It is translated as CAWSSGGDNEQFF.

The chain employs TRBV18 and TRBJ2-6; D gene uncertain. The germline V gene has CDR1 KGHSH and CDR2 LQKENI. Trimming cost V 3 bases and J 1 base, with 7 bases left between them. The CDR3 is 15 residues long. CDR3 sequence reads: CASSPAISGANVLTF. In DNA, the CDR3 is TGTGCCAGCTCACCCGCTATATCTGGGGCCAACGTCCTGACTTTC. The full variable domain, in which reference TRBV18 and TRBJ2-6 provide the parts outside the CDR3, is NAGVMQNPRHLVRRRGQEARLRCSPMKGHSHVYWYRQLPEEGLKFMVYLQKENIIDESGMPKERFSAEFPKEGPSILRIQQVVRGDSAAYFCASSPAISGANVLTFGAGSRLTVL.

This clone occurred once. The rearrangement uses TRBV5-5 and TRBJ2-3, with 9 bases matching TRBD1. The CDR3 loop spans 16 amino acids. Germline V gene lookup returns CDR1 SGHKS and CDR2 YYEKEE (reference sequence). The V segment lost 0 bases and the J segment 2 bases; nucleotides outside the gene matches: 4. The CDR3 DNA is TGTGCCAGCAGCTTGGTGGGGACAGGGACCACAGATACGCAGTATTTT. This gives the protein CASSLVGTGTTDTQYF. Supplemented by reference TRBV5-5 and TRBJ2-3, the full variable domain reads DAGVTQSPTHLIKTRGQQVTLRCSPISGHKSVSWYQQVLGQGPQFIFQYYEKEERGRGNFPDRFSARQFPNYSSELNVNALLLGDSALYLCASSLVGTGTTDTQYFGPGTRLTVL.

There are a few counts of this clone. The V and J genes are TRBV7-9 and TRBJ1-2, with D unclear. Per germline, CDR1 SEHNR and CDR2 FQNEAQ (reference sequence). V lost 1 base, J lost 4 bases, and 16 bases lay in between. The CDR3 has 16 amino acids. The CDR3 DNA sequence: TGTGCCAGCAGCTTAGAATGGCCCCGTGGGCCCTATGGCTACACCTTC. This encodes CASSLEWPRGPYGYTF. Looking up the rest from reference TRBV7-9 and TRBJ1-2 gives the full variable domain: DTGVSQNPRHKITKRGQNVTFRCDPISEHNRLYWYRQTLGQGPEFLTYFQNEAQLEKSRLLSDRFSAERPKGSFSTLEIQRTEQGDSAMYLCASSLEWPRGPYGYTFGSGTRLTVV.

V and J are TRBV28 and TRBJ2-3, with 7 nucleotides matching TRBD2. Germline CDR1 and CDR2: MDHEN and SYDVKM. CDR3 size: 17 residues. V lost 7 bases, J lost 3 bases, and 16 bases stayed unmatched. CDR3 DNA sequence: TGTGCCAGCACTTCCACTAAGGCGGGAGAGGGGACAGATACGCAGTATTTT. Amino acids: CASTSTKAGEGTDTQYF.

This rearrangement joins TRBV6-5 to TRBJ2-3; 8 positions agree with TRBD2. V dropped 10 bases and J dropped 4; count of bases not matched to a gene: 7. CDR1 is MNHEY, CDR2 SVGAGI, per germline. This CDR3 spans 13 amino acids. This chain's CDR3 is CATSGGESDTQYF. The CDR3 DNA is TGTGCCACTTCGGGGGGGGAGTCAGATACGCAGTATTTT.

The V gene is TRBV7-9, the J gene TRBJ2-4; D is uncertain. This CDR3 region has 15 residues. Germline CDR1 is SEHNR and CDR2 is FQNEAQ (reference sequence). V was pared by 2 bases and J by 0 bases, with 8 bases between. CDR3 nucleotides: TGTGCCAGCAGCTTAAATCTGAGAGCCAAAAACATTCAGTACTTC. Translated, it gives CASSLNLRAKNIQYF.

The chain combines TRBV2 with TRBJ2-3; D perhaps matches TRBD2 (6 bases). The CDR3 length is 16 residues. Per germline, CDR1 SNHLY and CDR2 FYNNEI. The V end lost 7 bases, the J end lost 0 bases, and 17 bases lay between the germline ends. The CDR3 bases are TGTGCCAGCACCCTCTTAGCGGCGACTAGCACAGATACGCAGTATTTT. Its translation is CASTLLAATSTDTQYF.

CDR3: CASSGTAPGNGYTF. In DNA form, the CDR3 reads TGTGCCAGCAGTGGGACAGCCCCAGGTAATGGCTACACCTTC. This chain uses TRBV2 with TRBJ1-2; D possibly corresponds to TRBD1 (6 bases). The V and J ends lost 4 bases and 6 bases respectively, with 15 bases between them. From germline, CDR1 is SNHLY and CDR2 FYNNEI. The CDR3 runs to 14 residues.

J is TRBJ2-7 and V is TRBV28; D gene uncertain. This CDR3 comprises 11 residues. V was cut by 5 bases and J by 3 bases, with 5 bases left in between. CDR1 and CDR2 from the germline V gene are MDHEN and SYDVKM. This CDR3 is CASSQNYEQYF. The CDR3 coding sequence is TGTGCCAGCAGTCAAAACTACGAGCAGTACTTC. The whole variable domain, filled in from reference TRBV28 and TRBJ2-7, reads DVKVTQSSRYLVKRTGEKVFLECVQDMDHENMFWYRQDPGLGLRLIYFSYDVKMKEKGDIPEGYSVSREKKERFSLILESASTNQTSMYLCASSQNYEQYFGPGTRLTVT.

CDR3 in DNA: TGTGCCAGCAGCGTAGACCCGGGGAACTATGGCTACACCTTC. This encodes CASSVDPGNYGYTF. The chain employs TRBV9 and TRBJ1-2, with no clear D. The V gene's germline CDR1 is SGDLS and CDR2 YYNGEE. The CDR3 runs to 14 residues. Trimming cost V 0 bases and J 2 bases, with 8 bases left between them.

This CDR3 is CASSPEAPRAYEQYF. For the CDR3, the DNA is TGTGCCAGCAGCCCGGAGGCGCCCCGCGCCTACGAGCAGTACTTC. V is TRBV5-5 and J is TRBJ2-7, with a possible D match to TRBD2 (5 bases). The CDR3 length is 15 residues. Per germline, CDR1 SGHKS and CDR2 YYEKEE (reference sequence). V was cut by 4 bases and J by 2 bases, with 16 bases left in between. Combining the CDR3 with reference TRBV5-5 and TRBJ2-7 gives the whole variable domain DAGVTQSPTHLIKTRGQQVTLRCSPISGHKSVSWYQQVLGQGPQFIFQYYEKEERGRGNFPDRFSARQFPNYSSELNVNALLLGDSALYLCASSPEAPRAYEQYFGPGTRLTVT.

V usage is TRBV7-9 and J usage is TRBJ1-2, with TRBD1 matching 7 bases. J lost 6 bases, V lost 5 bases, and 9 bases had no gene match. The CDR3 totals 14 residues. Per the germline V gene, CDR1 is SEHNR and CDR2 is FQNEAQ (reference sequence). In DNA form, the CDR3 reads TGTGCCAGCAGCGCCACGACAGGGAGGCATGGCTACACCTTC. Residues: CASSATTGRHGYTF.

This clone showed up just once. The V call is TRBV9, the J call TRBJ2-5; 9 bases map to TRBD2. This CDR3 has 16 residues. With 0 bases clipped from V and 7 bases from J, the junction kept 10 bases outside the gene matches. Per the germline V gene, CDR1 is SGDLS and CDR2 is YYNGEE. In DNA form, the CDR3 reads TGTGCCAGCAGCGTAGGAGGCGGGAGGGCAGTAATGACCCAGTACTTC. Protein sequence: CASSVGGGRAVMTQYF.

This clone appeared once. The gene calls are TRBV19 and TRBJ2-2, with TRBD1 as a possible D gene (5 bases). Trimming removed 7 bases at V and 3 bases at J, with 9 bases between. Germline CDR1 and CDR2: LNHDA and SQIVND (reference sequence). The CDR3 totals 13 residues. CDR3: CASIGVHTGELFF. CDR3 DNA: TGTGCCAGTATAGGGGTTCACACCGGGGAGCTGTTTTTT. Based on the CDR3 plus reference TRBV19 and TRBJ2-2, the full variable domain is DGGITQSPKYLFRKEGQNVTLSCEQNLNHDAMYWYRQDPGQGLRLIYYSQIVNDFQKGDIAEGYSVSREKKESFPLTVTSAQKNPTAFYLCASIGVHTGELFFGEGSRLTVL.

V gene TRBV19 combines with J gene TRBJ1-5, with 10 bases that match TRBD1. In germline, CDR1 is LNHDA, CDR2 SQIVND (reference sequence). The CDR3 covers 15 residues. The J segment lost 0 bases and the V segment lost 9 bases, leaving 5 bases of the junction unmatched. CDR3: CASGTGDYSNQPQHF. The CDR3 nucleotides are TGTGCCAGCGGGACAGGGGATTATAGCAATCAGCCCCAGCATTTT. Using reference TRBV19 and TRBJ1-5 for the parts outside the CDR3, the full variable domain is DGGITQSPKYLFRKEGQNVTLSCEQNLNHDAMYWYRQDPGQGLRLIYYSQIVNDFQKGDIAEGYSVSREKKESFPLTVTSAQKNPTAFYLCASGTGDYSNQPQHFGDGTRLSIL.

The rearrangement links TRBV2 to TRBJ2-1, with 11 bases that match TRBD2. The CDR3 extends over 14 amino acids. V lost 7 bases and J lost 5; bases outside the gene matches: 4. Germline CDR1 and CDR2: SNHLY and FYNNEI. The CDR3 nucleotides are TGTGCCAGCATTAGCGGGAGGGCCCACAATGAGCAGTTCTTC. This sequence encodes CASISGRAHNEQFF.

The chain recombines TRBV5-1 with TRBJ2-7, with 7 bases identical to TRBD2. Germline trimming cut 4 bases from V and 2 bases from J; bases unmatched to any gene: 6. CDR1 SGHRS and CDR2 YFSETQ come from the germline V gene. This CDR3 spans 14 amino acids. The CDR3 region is CASSMQRETYEQYF. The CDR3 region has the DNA TGCGCCAGCAGCATGCAGCGGGAAACCTACGAGCAGTACTTC.

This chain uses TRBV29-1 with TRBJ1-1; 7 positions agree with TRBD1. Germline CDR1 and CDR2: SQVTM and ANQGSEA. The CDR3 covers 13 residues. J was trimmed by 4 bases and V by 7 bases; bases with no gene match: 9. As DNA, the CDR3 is TGCAGCGCATTCAGGGGGTTTGGCACTGAAGCTTTCTTT. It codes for CSAFRGFGTEAFF.

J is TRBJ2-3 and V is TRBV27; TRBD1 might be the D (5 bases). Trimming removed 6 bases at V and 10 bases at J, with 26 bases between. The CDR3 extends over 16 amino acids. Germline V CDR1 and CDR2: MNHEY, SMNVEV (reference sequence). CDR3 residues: CASSYPPGRPVYSQYF. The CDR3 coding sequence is TGTGCCAGCAGCTACCCCCCAGGGCGCCCGGTCTATTCGCAGTATTTT.

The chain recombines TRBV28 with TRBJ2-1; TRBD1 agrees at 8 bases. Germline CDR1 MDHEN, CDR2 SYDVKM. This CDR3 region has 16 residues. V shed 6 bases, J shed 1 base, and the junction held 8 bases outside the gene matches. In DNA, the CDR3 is TGTGCCAGCAGCTCGACAGGGGTGGGGTCCTACAATGAGCAGTTCTTC. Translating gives CASSSTGVGSYNEQFF.

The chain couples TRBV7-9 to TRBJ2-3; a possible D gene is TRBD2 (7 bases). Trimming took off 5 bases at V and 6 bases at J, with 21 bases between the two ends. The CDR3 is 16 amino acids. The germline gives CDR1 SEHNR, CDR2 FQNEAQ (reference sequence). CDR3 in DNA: TGTGCCAGCAGCCCCAGTGGGGGGGCGGATTATGATACGCAGTATTTT. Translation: CASSPSGGADYDTQYF.